This record covers a single TCR beta chain. The antigen is undetermined. Other DNA sequences from this sample encode an identical CDR3 as well. The germline gives CDR1 LNHDA, CDR2 SQIVND (reference sequence). V lost 2 bases to trimming and J lost 1 base, with 5 bases between them. The CDR3 totals 13 residues. Sequencing was performed with immunoSEQ multiplex PCR; in TCRdb, only in-frame clones are kept and a portion is missing. This table holds 150,000 or so clones, about 90% found once. The data originate from a study of T cell responses to AZD1222 COVID-19 vaccine. Study-level points and caveats: Reportedly, nearly half of unique spike TCRs recognized epitopes outside B.1.351/B.1.1.7 mutations.

Sequencing was performed on peripheral blood, taken 28 days after the second AZD1222 dose. This chain uses TRBV19 with TRBJ1-1; no clear D gene. The sequence was collected from an adult who received the AZD1222 COVID-19 vaccine. In DNA form, the CDR3 reads TGTGCCAGTAGTATATCGCGGAACACTGAAGCTTTCTTT. Translating gives CASSISRNTEAFF.